This entry lists 5 T cell receptor beta chains sequenced from one sample in a study of T cells in Graves' hyperthyroidism and ophthalmopathy. The investigators amplified TCR beta CDR3 regions from RNA transcripts. HTBI primers were employed in a first-round RT-PCR of the TCR CDR3. One entry per CDR3 protein results from TCRdb running MiXCR on the multiplex PCR reads. The sample carries roughly 170,000 distinct CDR3 sequences, 17% recorded once. Input material: blood. The receptors originated from a woman in her forties or fifties with Graves' hyperthyroidism.

This clonotype was seen ten or more times. The gene calls are TRBV6-1 and TRBJ1-3; possible D gene TRBD1, 6 bases. Between the trimmed V and J ends, which lost 5 bases and 4 bases, there was a span of 15 bases. The CDR3 loop spans 15 amino acids. Germline values: CDR1 MNHNS, CDR2 SASEGT. In nucleotides, the CDR3 is TGTGCCAGCAGTTCAAAACAGGGTTCCGGAAACACCATATATTTT. As protein: CASSSKQGSGNTIYF.

Many counts were recorded for this clonotype. The chain has TRBV4-3 and TRBJ2-1; D may be TRBD1 (5 bases). V lost 0 bases and J 7 bases, leaving 10 bases between the germline ends. The CDR3 contains 14 residues. Per the germline V gene, CDR1 is LGHNA and CDR2 is YSLEER. The CDR3 DNA is TGCGCCAGCAGCCAAGACTCAGGGAATAATGAGCAGTTCTTC. Translating it yields CASSQDSGNNEQFF.

This clonotype was recorded at least ten times. The rearrangement joins TRBV6-1 to TRBJ1-1, with D hard to call. CDR1 is MNHNS and CDR2 is SASEGT in the germline V gene. With 5 bases removed from V and 7 bases from J, the gap between germline ends came to 8 bases. The CDR3 sequence is 11 residues long. CDR3 amino acids: CASSNTVEAFF. The CDR3 DNA reads TGTGCCAGCAGTAATACAGTTGAAGCTTTCTTT.

The chain links TRBV7-9 to TRBJ1-1, with TRBD1 as a possible D gene (5 bases). Trimming removed 5 bases at V and 4 bases at J, with 17 bases between. This CDR3 is built from 15 residues. Germline CDR1 SEHNR, CDR2 FQNEAQ (reference sequence). The CDR3 sequence is CASSPPGREFTEAFF. The CDR3 DNA is TGTGCCAGCAGCCCCCCGGGGCGGGAGTTCACTGAAGCTTTCTTT. The complete variable domain, with remaining parts taken from reference TRBV7-9 and TRBJ1-1, reads DTGVSQNPRHKITKRGQNVTFRCDPISEHNRLYWYRQTLGQGPEFLTYFQNEAQLEKSRLLSDRFSAERPKGSFSTLEIQRTEQGDSAMYLCASSPPGREFTEAFFGQGTRLTVV.

This clonotype was detected a few times. The chain has TRBV9 and TRBJ1-4; 7 nucleotides agree with TRBD1. The CDR3 consists of 16 residues. The trim removed 3 bases at V and 4 bases at J, leaving 9 bases unmatched. Looked up from germline, CDR1 is SGDLS and CDR2 is YYNGEE. The CDR3 DNA reads TGTGCCAGCAGCGCAGAACCGGGACAGAATAATGAAAAACTGTTTTTT. It translates to CASSAEPGQNNEKLFF.